The rows below give T cell receptor beta chains drawn from one sample of a study of cytomegalovirus exposure and HLA in healthy donors. TCRdb's table, derived via immunoSEQ multiplex PCR, lists solely in-frame clones and lacks some. The data show over 200,000 clones, over 60% seen once. The source material was PBMCs. The receptors were sampled from a male donor in good health and CMV-seronegative. CDR3s include the opening cysteine and the closing phenylalanine or tryptophan. The D gene is left open where the match is weak. The listing skips clone size in some rows; elsewhere it reads once, few, many or a size class.

d_gene	v_gene	j_gene	len	abundance	CDR3nt	CDR3aa
TRBD1	TRBV15	TRBJ2-4	15	-	TGTGCCACCAGCGTAGGACAGGTTTCCAAAAACATTCAGTACTTC	CATSVGQVSKNIQYF
-	TRBV5-1	TRBJ1-5	15	-	TGCGCCAGCAGCTTGGGCGGGGGTAGCAATCAGCCCCAGCATTTT	CASSLGGGSNQPQHF
TRBD2	TRBV2	TRBJ2-2	17	-	TGTGCCAGCAGGGGACTAGCGGGGAGTGCGAACACCGGGGAGCTGTTTTTT	CASRGLAGSANTGELFF
TRBD1	TRBV9	TRBJ1-3	16	-	TGTGCCAGCAGCCCGGGGACAGGGTTATTTGGAAACACCATATATTTT	CASSPGTGLFGNTIYF
TRBD2	TRBV19	TRBJ2-3	17	-	TGTGCCAGTAGTATAGGCTTAGCGGGGGTCGGTGGAGATACGCAGTATTTT	CASSIGLAGVGGDTQYF
TRBD1	TRBV5-4	TRBJ2-1	14	-	TGTGCCAGCAGCTTTGACAGGGGGCGAGATGAGCAGTTCTTC	CASSFDRGRDEQFF
TRBD1	TRBV9	TRBJ2-2	17	-	TGTGCCAGCAGCGTAGCCCGGACAGGGGCGAACACCGGGGAGCTGTTTTTT	CASSVARTGANTGELFF
-	TRBV4-2	TRBJ1-5	16	once	TGTGCCAGCAGCCAAGAACCCGGGGATACCAATCAGCCCCAGCATTTT	CASSQEPGDTNQPQHF
TRBD2	TRBV6-5	TRBJ2-3	15	-	TGTGCCAGCAGACACTTAGCGGGGGGCACAGATACGCAGTATTTT	CASRHLAGGTDTQYF
TRBD2	TRBV5-1	TRBJ2-5	19	-	TGCGCCAGCAGCATCGGACTAGCGGGGGCCCGTAAACCTCAAGAGACCCAGTACTTC	CASSIGLAGARKPQETQYF
-	TRBV5-8	TRBJ1-5	15	few	TGTGCCAGCAGCCCCTACACAGGGAGAGGGCAGCCCCAGCATTTT	CASSPYTGRGQPQHF
-	TRBV19	TRBJ2-1	17	few	TGTGCCAGTAGTTCCCACGGGACTTCCCTAGGACGGAGTGAGCAGTTCTTC	CASSSHGTSLGRSEQFF
-	TRBV6-1	TRBJ2-3	16	-	TGTGCCAGCAGTGAATCTGGTGGAGCAGGCACAGATACGCAGTATTTT	CASSESGGAGTDTQYF
-	TRBV7-3	TRBJ1-2	14	-	TGTGCCAGCAGCTTAAACTCGTTACGCTATGGCTACACCTTC	CASSLNSLRYGYTF
TRBD1	TRBV27	TRBJ2-1	15	-	TGTGCCAGCAGATATGGGACAGGGGCCAACAATGAGCAGTTCTTC	CASRYGTGANNEQFF
TRBD1	TRBV11-2	TRBJ1-5	15	-	TGTGCCAGCAGCCTCGGACAGGGCCTCAATCAGCCCCAGCATTTT	CASSLGQGLNQPQHF
TRBD1	TRBV6-5	TRBJ1-2	15	-	TGTGCCAGCAGTTACGGGGGACAGGGGGCAAAAGGCTACACCTTC	CASSYGGQGAKGYTF
TRBD1	TRBV28	TRBJ2-7	14	-	TGTGCCAGCAGAAAATCCGGGACAGCCTACGAGCAGTACTTC	CASRKSGTAYEQYF
TRBD2	TRBV9	TRBJ2-1	18	-	TGTGCCAGCAGCGCCGAGACGGGGGGGTGGACTACCCGCAATGAGCAGTTCTTC	CASSAETGGWTTRNEQFF
TRBD1	TRBV6-4	TRBJ1-2	16	-	TGTGCCAGCAGTTGGTTCAGGGGGCTCGAGAACTATGGCTACACCTTC	CASSWFRGLENYGYTF
TRBD1	TRBV28	TRBJ1-5	16	-	TGTGCCAGCAGTCCACTTTTACAGGGGGGTTATCAGCCCCAGCATTTT	CASSPLLQGGYQPQHF
TRBD1	TRBV6-1	TRBJ1-2	14	-	TGTGCCAGCAGTGGGACAGGGGGCAACTATGGCTACACCTTC	CASSGTGGNYGYTF
-	TRBV30	TRBJ2-2	15	-	TGTGCCTGGGCCCGAGTGTCAGGGCGGACCGGGGAGCTGTTTTTT	CAWARVSGRTGELFF
TRBD1	TRBV2	TRBJ1-6	16	few	TGTGCCAGCTGGCAGGGGGAGAGCTCCTATAATTCACCCCTCCACTTT	CASWQGESSYNSPLHF
TRBD2	TRBV7-3	TRBJ2-3	18	-	TGTGCCAGCAGCTTATACCCCGGTCTAGCGGAAGGCACAGATACGCAGTATTTT	CASSLYPGLAEGTDTQYF
TRBD1	TRBV7-9	TRBJ2-2	17	few	TGTGCCAGCAGCTTACCCACAGGGGACCCGGACACCGGGGAGCTGTTTTTT	CASSLPTGDPDTGELFF
TRBD1	TRBV5-1	TRBJ1-2	13	-	TGCGCCGACTCACCGGGACAGGATTTCGGCTACACCTTC	CADSPGQDFGYTF
TRBD1	TRBV5-5	TRBJ2-7	14	-	TGTGCCAGCAGCTTGGAGGGCAGGGGGTACGAGCAGTACTTC	CASSLEGRGYEQYF
-	TRBV28	TRBJ2-7	13	-	TGTGCCAGCAGTTTCAACAGCAACTACGAGCAGTACTTC	CASSFNSNYEQYF
-	TRBV28	TRBJ2-1	14	-	TGTGCCAGCAGGACGGCACCGGGGCGGGGTGAGCAGTTCTTC	CASRTAPGRGEQFF
-	TRBV6-4	TRBJ1-2	15	-	TGTGCCAGCAGTGACTCGTTTGAGGGGAGGGGTGGCTACACCTTC	CASSDSFEGRGGYTF
-	TRBV7-3	TRBJ1-2	11	-	TGTGCCACATCAGGGTTCTTTGGCTACACCTTC	CATSGFFGYTF
TRBD2	TRBV30	TRBJ2-7	17	-	TGTGCCTGGACCCCATATCGAACTAGCGGGATCGTTGACGAGCAGTACTTC	CAWTPYRTSGIVDEQYF
-	TRBV4-2	TRBJ1-1	14	-	TGTGCCAGCAGCCAAGTTCTGGCGGGCACTGAAGCTTTCTTT	CASSQVLAGTEAFF
TRBD1	TRBV2	TRBJ2-7	12	-	TGTGCCGGCCGGGACAGGGTGCACGAGCAGTACTTC	CAGRDRVHEQYF
-	TRBV4-3	TRBJ2-3	15	-	TGCGCCAGCAGCCAAGACCCCTTGAGAGGAGATACGCAGTATTTT	CASSQDPLRGDTQYF
-	TRBV28	TRBJ2-3	13	-	TGTGCCACTCTAAGGGACAACACAGATACGCAGTATTTT	CATLRDNTDTQYF
-	TRBV6-5	TRBJ1-2	13	-	TGTGCCAGCAGTCTACAGGCTAACTATGGCTACACCTTC	CASSLQANYGYTF
TRBD1	TRBV6-4	TRBJ1-2	14	-	TGTGCCAGCAGTGCCGAACGGACAGGTTATGGCTACACCTTC	CASSAERTGYGYTF
TRBD2	TRBV6-4	TRBJ2-1	15	-	TGTGCCAGCAGTGAAACTAGCGGGGGGGGCAATGAGCAGTTCTTC	CASSETSGGGNEQFF
-	TRBV2	TRBJ1-1	13	-	TGTGCCAGCAGTGGGGAAGGGAGGGCTGAAGCTTTCTTT	CASSGEGRAEAFF